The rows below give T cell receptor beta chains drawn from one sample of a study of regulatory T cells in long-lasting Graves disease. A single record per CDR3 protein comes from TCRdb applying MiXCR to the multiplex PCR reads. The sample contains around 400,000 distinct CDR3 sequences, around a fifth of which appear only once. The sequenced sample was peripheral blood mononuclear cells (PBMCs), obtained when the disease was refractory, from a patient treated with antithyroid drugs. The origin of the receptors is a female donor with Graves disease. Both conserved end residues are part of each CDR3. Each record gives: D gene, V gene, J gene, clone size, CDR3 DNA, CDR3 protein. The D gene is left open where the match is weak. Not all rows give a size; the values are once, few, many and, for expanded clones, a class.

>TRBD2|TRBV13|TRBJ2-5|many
TGTGCCAGCAGCTTGAGGCTAGCGGGAGGGGGAGAGACCCAGTACTTC
CASSLRLAGGGETQYF
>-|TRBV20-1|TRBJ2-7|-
TGCAGTGCTAGTGGTGAAGGGGTTACCTACGAGCAGTACTTC
CSASGEGVTYEQYF
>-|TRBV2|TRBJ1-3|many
TGTGCCAGCAGTGAACGAAGGCCGCTCTCTGGAAACACCATATATTTT
CASSERRPLSGNTIYF
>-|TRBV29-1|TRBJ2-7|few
TGCAGCGTTGAAGGGCACGGAGAGCAGTACTTC
CSVEGHGEQYF
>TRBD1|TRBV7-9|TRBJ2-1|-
TGTGCCAGCAGCCCAGGACAGGGTGATTACGATGAGCAGTTCTTC
CASSPGQGDYDEQFF
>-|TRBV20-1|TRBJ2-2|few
TGCAGTGCCCTAGGGGACCGGGAGCTGTTTTTT
CSALGDRELFF
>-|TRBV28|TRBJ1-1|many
TGTGCCAGCAGTTTCCTGATATCGGAAGCTTTCTTT
CASSFLISEAFF
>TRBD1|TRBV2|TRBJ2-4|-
TGCGCCAGCAGGGGGATCGCTGGGGACATTCAGTACTTC
CASRGIAGDIQYF
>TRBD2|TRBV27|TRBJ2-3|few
TGTGCCAGCAGTTTAGTAGCGGGACGCACAGATACGCAGTATTTT
CASSLVAGRTDTQYF
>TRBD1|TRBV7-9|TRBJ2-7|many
TGTGCCAGCAGTTCCTGGGACAGTTCCTACGAGCAGTACTTC
CASSSWDSSYEQYF
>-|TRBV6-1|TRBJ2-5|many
TGTGCCAGCAGGCGGCCCGGAGAGACCCAGTACTTC
CASRRPGETQYF
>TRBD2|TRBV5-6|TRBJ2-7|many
TGTGCCAGCAGCTTGGGACTAGCGGGGGAGGTTTCCTACGAGCAGTACTTC
CASSLGLAGEVSYEQYF
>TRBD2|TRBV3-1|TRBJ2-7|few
TGTACCAGCAGCCAAGAACTAGCGGGATCCTACGAGCAGTACTTC
CTSSQELAGSYEQYF
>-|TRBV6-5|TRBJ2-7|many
TGTGCCAGCAGTTCTTCCCAGGCGACGAGCTCCTACGAGCAGTACTTC
CASSSSQATSSYEQYF
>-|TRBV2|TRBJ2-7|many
TGTGCCAGCAGAGGAGTAGGGACCGAGCAGTACTTC
CASRGVGTEQYF
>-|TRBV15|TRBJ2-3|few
TGTGCCACCCGCCTTACAGGTCTAGATACGCAGTATTTT
CATRLTGLDTQYF
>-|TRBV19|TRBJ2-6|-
TGTGCCAGTAGTACAGGAACCGGGGCCAACGTCCTGACTTTC
CASSTGTGANVLTF
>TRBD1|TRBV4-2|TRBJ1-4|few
TGTGCCAGCAGGCCCCAGGACAGGGGGCGGACTAATGAAAAACTGTTTTTT
CASRPQDRGRTNEKLFF
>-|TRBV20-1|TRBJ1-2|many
TGCAGTGCTAGAGGTTGGGCAGACCGGGGAGGCTACACCTTC
CSARGWADRGGYTF
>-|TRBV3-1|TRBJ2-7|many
TGTGCCAGCAGCCAATTGTCCAGGGGAGGCGAGCAGTACTTC
CASSQLSRGGEQYF
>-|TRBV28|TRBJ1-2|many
TGTGCCAGCAGTTCAATGGGGGCTGGCTATGGCTACACCTTC
CASSSMGAGYGYTF
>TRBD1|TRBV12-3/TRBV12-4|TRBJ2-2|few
TGTGCCAGCATGGACAGGGGTGGAACCGAGGAGCTGTTTTTT
CASMDRGGTEELFF
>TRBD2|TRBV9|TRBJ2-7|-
TGTGCCAGCAGCAAATATAGCGGGAGGGGGAACGAGCAGTACTTC
CASSKYSGRGNEQYF
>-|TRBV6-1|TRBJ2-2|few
TGTGCCAGCAGAAGACCCGGGGAGCTGTTTTTT
CASRRPGELFF
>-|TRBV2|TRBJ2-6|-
TGTGCCACCCTTAAACGGGGATCTGGGGCCAACGTCCTGACTTTC
CATLKRGSGANVLTF
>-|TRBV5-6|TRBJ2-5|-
TGTACCAGCAGCTTCGCACTCCCGTACCAAGAGACCCAGTACTTC
CTSSFALPYQETQYF
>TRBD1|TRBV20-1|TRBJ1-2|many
TGCAGTGCTAGTTTTACAGGGGGCTACTACTATGGCTACACCTTC
CSASFTGGYYYGYTF
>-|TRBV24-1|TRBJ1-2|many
TGTGCCACCAGTGATTACGTATCTAACTATGGCTACACCTTC
CATSDYVSNYGYTF
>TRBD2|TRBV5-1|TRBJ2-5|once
TGCGCCAGCAGCTTGGCCGTAGCGGGAGGGCAAGAGACCCAGTACTTC
CASSLAVAGGQETQYF
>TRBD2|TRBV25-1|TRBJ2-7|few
TGTGCCAGCTCATCCTTGACTAGCCTGGTTGAGCAGTACTTC
CASSSLTSLVEQYF
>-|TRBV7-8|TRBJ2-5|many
TGTGCCAGCAGCCAAACCCTGACGGAGGCGAGGGAGGAGACCCAGTACTTC
CASSQTLTEAREETQYF
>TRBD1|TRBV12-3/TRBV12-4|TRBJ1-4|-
TGTGCCAGCAGGACAGGGAAGATTAATGAAAAACTGTTTTTT
CASRTGKINEKLFF
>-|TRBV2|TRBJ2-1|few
TGTGCCAGCAGTGAACCTGGGGGTAGGAATGAGCAGTTCTTC
CASSEPGGRNEQFF
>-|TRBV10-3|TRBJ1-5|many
TGTGCCATCAGTGAGTTAGGGGCTCCGAATAGCAATCAGCCCCAGCATTTT
CAISELGAPNSNQPQHF
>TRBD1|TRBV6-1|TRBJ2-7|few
TGTGCCAGCAGCACAACAGGGGGCAGTTCCTACGAGCAGTACTTC
CASSTTGGSSYEQYF
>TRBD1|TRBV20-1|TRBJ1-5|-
TGCAGTGCTAGAGATCGCGCGACAGGGAGAAAAATCTATAGCAATCAGCCCCAGCATTTT
CSARDRATGRKIYSNQPQHF